This T cell receptor beta chain originates from a study of naive and memory T cell subsets. The germline V and J ends were trimmed by 2 bases and 6 bases, with 20 bases remaining between them. The CDR3 runs to 16 residues. Per germline, CDR1 GTSNPN and CDR2 SVGIG (reference sequence). An oligonucleotide containing a UMI was ligated to the 3' end of TCR cDNA. Adult healthy volunteers gave 2.5 ml peripheral blood for whole-blood RNA. Input was about 1 to 1,100 ng of DNase-treated total RNA without cell sorting. This clonotype came up a few times. Amplification of ligated cDNA took four PCR rounds with SP2 and nested alpha and beta constant primers. For blood and skin samples, reverse transcription used TCR alpha and beta constant primers. TCRdb called the 5' RACE reads again in MiXCR, with one record for every CDR3 protein. The repertoire consists of 55,000 to 70,000 distinct CDR3 sequences, with 7.2% occurring once and the leading ten covering about 9.8%.

This sequence joins TRBV30 and TRBJ2-1; D unclear. The TCR originated in a male donor in good health. DNA for the CDR3: TGTGCCTGGAGTACTCTTCGTATTTACAGTTCCAATGAGCAGTTCTTC. This sequence encodes CAWSTLRIYSSNEQFF.